The table lists the clone carrying this TCR beta chain with a few counts. Its antigen is not known. Expressed TCRB transcripts were sequenced, since all the RNA that had been isolated was reverse transcribed. The assay was immunoSEQ multiplex PCR, and TCRdb's table has in-frame clones only and misses some. The repertoire holds hundreds of thousands of clones, with roughly 10% as singletons. The data derive from a study of beta chain features in type 1 diabetes. Study overall: The study found patients and healthy donors alike in age, gender and cell yields. Notes on the study in general: The question left open here concerned HLA type influencing TCRB rearrangement. Type 1 diabetes patients had TCRB CDR3s that were shorter (moderately but significantly so) in all four CD4+ subsets.

The CDR3 consists of 16 residues. Germline V CDR1 and CDR2: SGHDT, YYEEEE. The ends lost 1 base at V and 1 base at J; junction bases unmatched: 6. On average, the one heparinised blood draw given by each donor was approximately 120 mL. The receptor's source is a man younger than 45 with type 1 diabetes. V and J are TRBV5-6 and TRBJ2-7, with 9 bases that match TRBD2. Sample: naive CD4+ T cells from blood. The DNA of the CDR3 is TGTGCCAGCAGCTTGCTGGCGACTAGCGGATCCTACGAGCAGTACTTC. Translating it yields CASSLLATSGSYEQYF.